The 26 T cell receptor beta chains presented below share a single source sample, sequenced in a study of blood T cell repertoires in COVID-19. Sequencing was performed with immunoSEQ multiplex PCR; in TCRdb, only in-frame clones are kept and a portion is missing. The sample records about 170,000 clones, about 86% being singletons. The sample consisted of peripheral blood. These TCRs come from a woman aged 80 or over in a cohort sampled during active or convalescent COVID-19.

The rearrangement joins TRBV9 to TRBJ2-2; TRBD2 might be the D (6 bases). Between the trimmed V and J ends, which lost 4 bases and 6 bases, there was a span of 10 bases. CDR3 length equals 13 residues. Germline values: CDR1 SGDLS, CDR2 YYNGEE. The CDR3 here is CASSTRLAGELFF. CDR3 in DNA: TGTGCCAGCAGCACCAGACTAGCCGGGGAGCTGTTTTTT.

V usage is TRBV5-1 and J usage is TRBJ2-7, with TRBD2 identical over 13 bases. The CDR3 is made up of 14 amino acids. CDR1 and CDR2 from the germline V gene are SGHRS and YFSETQ. The V and J ends lost 4 bases and 7 bases, in that order; junction bases with no gene match: 5. The CDR3 loop reads CASSVGLAGWEQYF. The CDR3 DNA reads TGCGCCAGCAGCGTGGGACTAGCGGGGTGGGAGCAGTACTTC.

V gene TRBV3-1 (or the pseudogene TRBV3-2) combines with J gene TRBJ2-7, with 11 bases lining up with TRBD2. Germline assignment: CDR1 LGHDT and CDR2 YNNKEL (reference sequence). The CDR3 length is 14 residues. Losses at the gene ends were 4 bases for V and 3 bases for J; bases not matched to a gene: 2. CDR3 residues: CASSLAGGNYEQYF. For the CDR3, the DNA is TGTGCCAGCAGCCTAGCGGGGGGGAACTACGAGCAGTACTTC.

V usage is TRBV24-1 and J usage is TRBJ2-3; 7 bases line up with TRBD1. Germline CDR1 KGHDR, CDR2 SFDVKD. V dropped 4 bases and J dropped 4; count of bases not matched to a gene: 13. This CDR3 spans 17 amino acids. The CDR3 region is CATSDPRQGIKADTQYF. CDR3 nucleotide sequence: TGTGCCACCAGTGACCCCCGACAGGGAATCAAGGCAGATACGCAGTATTTT.

This clone was counted only a few times. The chain couples TRBV7-9 to TRBJ1-5, with D uncertain. Germline CDR1 reads SEHNR; CDR2 reads FQNEAQ (reference sequence). V dropped 2 bases and J dropped 5 bases, with 7 bases sitting between them. CDR3 length: 13 residues. CDR3: CASSLTGDQPQHF. The DNA of the CDR3 is TGTGCCAGCAGCTTAACCGGGGATCAGCCCCAGCATTTT.

This rearrangement joins TRBV10-3 to TRBJ2-1; 7 bases map to TRBD1. CDR1 and CDR2 (germline): ENHRY, SYGVKD. This CDR3 comprises 14 residues. V was pared by 2 bases and J by 5 bases, with 3 bases of the junction left unmatched. Here the CDR3 DNA reads TGTGCCATCAGTGAGGCCCAGGGGGACAATGAGCAGTTCTTC. Translated: CAISEAQGDNEQFF.

This CDR3 reads CASSPRRSTDTQYF. The CDR3 DNA is TGCGCCAGCAGCCCGCGGAGAAGCACAGATACGCAGTATTTT. The rearrangement links TRBV4-1 to TRBJ2-3, with no clear D. There are 14 residues in the CDR3. V was clipped by 4 bases and J by 0 bases, with 8 bases between them. CDR1 is MGHRA and CDR2 is YSYEKL in the germline V gene.

The rearrangement links TRBV11-2 to TRBJ1-5; 9 bases are shared with TRBD1. CDR3 length equals 15 residues. The V and J ends lost 5 bases and 4 bases, in that order; junction bases with no gene match: 6. The V gene's germline CDR1 is SGHAT and CDR2 FQNNGV. The CDR3 here is CASSPGQGLNQPQHF. Written as DNA, the CDR3 is TGTGCCAGCAGCCCGGGACAGGGATTAAATCAGCCCCAGCATTTT.

The chain combines TRBV7-9 with TRBJ2-3, with a weak D call TRBD1 (5 bases). CDR1 SEHNR and CDR2 FQNEAQ come from the germline V gene (reference sequence). CDR3 length: 11 amino acids. The V end lost 5 bases, the J end lost 9 bases, and 9 bases lay between the germline ends. CDR3 protein: CASSLDRTQYF. The CDR3 nucleotides read TGTGCCAGCAGCCTCGACAGAACGCAGTATTTT.

Comments on this clone: At the DNA level, this CDR3 is encoded by other sequences in the same sample as well. The chain recombines TRBV18 with TRBJ2-5; 7 bases agree with TRBD1. V dropped 3 bases and J dropped 0; count of bases not matched to a gene: 1. Per germline, CDR1 KGHSH and CDR2 LQKENI. This CDR3 has 14 residues. The CDR3 is CASSPTGYQETQYF. CDR3 coding DNA: TGTGCCAGCTCACCGACAGGGTACCAAGAGACCCAGTACTTC.

This sequence joins TRBV27 and TRBJ2-7; TRBD1 matches at 7 bases. Germline V gene data show CDR1 as MNHEY and CDR2 as SMNVEV (reference sequence). The V gene end was trimmed by 6 bases and the J gene end by 5 bases; junction bases not matched to a gene: 10. The CDR3 has 14 amino acids. CDR3 coding DNA: TGTGCCAGCAGCCCCCGGGACAGATTCCACGAGCAGTACTTC. It translates to CASSPRDRFHEQYF.

The chain links TRBV15 to TRBJ2-7, with 12 bases lining up with TRBD2. CDR1 LNHNV and CDR2 YYDKDF come from the germline V gene (reference sequence). The V and J ends lost 2 bases and 1 base, in that order; junction bases with no gene match: 6. The CDR3 loop spans 17 amino acids. CDR3 nucleotides: TGTGCCACCAGCAGACCGGGACTAGCGGGTTCATCCTACGAGCAGTACTTC. This translates into CATSRPGLAGSSYEQYF.

The V call is TRBV5-1, the J call TRBJ1-2; tentative D call: TRBD1 (5 bases). Germline V gene lookup returns CDR1 SGHRS and CDR2 YFSETQ. The CDR3 is made up of 17 amino acids. The ends were cut back, 3 bases at V and 2 bases at J, with 20 bases in the middle. The CDR3 loop reads CASSSRDSTFINYGYTF. In DNA, the CDR3 is TGCGCCAGCAGCTCCCGGGACTCCACCTTCATCAACTATGGCTACACCTTC.

The chain has TRBV9 and TRBJ2-1; no firm D call. Germline V gene sequence: CDR1 SGDLS, CDR2 YYNGEE. Trimming removed 4 bases from V and 7 bases from J, with 3 bases in between. The CDR3 covers 10 residues. CDR3 nucleotides: TGTGCCAGCAGCTTAAATGAGCAGTTCTTC. Translated, it gives CASSLNEQFF.

Here the CDR3 DNA reads TGTGCCACCACCCCCCCTTACAGCTACGAGCAGTACTTC. This sequence encodes CATTPPYSYEQYF. V is TRBV6-2 or TRBV6-3 and J is TRBJ2-7; no definite D call. V was shortened by 10 bases and J by 3 bases, with 16 bases between the two germline ends. The CDR3 extends over 13 amino acids. CDR1 and CDR2 from the germline V gene are MNHEY and SVGEGT.

This clone appeared a few times. The V call is TRBV3-1 (or the pseudogene TRBV3-2), the J call TRBJ2-1, with 7 positions matching TRBD1. J was trimmed by 5 bases and V by 0 bases; bases with no gene match: 4. CDR3 length: 15 amino acids. CDR1 LGHDT and CDR2 YNNKEL come from the germline V gene (reference sequence). The CDR3 region has the DNA TGTGCCAGCAGCCAAGATTGGACAGGTAACAATGAGCAGTTCTTC. It codes for CASSQDWTGNNEQFF.

The V gene is TRBV28, the J gene TRBJ2-4; 10 nucleotides agree with TRBD1. Unmatched junction bases numbered 14, after V lost 5 bases and J lost 7 bases. The CDR3 length is 17 residues. Germline assignment: CDR1 MDHEN and CDR2 SYDVKM. The CDR3 region has the DNA TGTGCCAGCAGTAGCGGACAGGGGGGACACGGCAGTAACATTCAGTACTTC. As protein: CASSSGQGGHGSNIQYF.

The chain couples TRBV10-3 to TRBJ1-6; TRBD1 might be the D (5 bases). V lost 4 bases and J 10 bases, leaving 17 bases between the germline ends. The length of the CDR3 is 15 residues. CDR1 and CDR2 from the germline V gene are ENHRY and SYGVKD. CDR3 sequence: CAISVSKSGDSPLHF. CDR3 in DNA: TGTGCCATCAGTGTGTCTAAGTCGGGGGACTCACCCCTCCACTTT.

The chain carries TRBV27 and TRBJ2-7; 9 nucleotides line up with TRBD2. The CDR3 totals 16 residues. Germline CDR1 reads MNHEY; CDR2 reads SMNVEV (reference sequence). The junction had 5 bases not matched to a gene; V was cut back by 2 bases and J by 0 bases. The CDR3 protein is CASSLRRGGASYEQYF. CDR3 in DNA: TGTGCCAGCAGTTTACGCCGCGGGGGGGCCTCCTACGAGCAGTACTTC.

The rearrangement links TRBV28 to TRBJ2-7; the match to TRBD1 covers 7 bases. After removal of 5 bases from V and 2 bases from J, the junction contained 6 bases not matched to a gene. Germline V lookup: CDR1 MDHEN, CDR2 SYDVKM. The length of the CDR3 is 14 residues. The CDR3 is CASSPGTVTYEQYV. The CDR3 coding sequence is TGTGCCAGCAGTCCTGGGACAGTTACCTACGAGCAGTACGTC.

The rearrangement joins TRBV15 to TRBJ2-7; 7 positions agree with TRBD2. In germline, CDR1 is LNHNV, CDR2 YYDKDF (reference sequence). This CDR3 contains 14 residues. V was clipped by 4 bases and J by 3 bases; unmatched bases: 6. The CDR3 nucleotides read TGTGCCACCAGCAATGGGGGGACTATCTACGAGCAGTACGTC. As protein: CATSNGGTIYEQYV.

The rearrangement joins TRBV6-2 or TRBV6-3 to TRBJ2-7, with TRBD2 identical over 10 bases. CDR3 length: 14 residues. The trim removed 5 bases at V and 5 bases at J, leaving 6 bases unmatched. CDR1 MNHEY and CDR2 SVGEGT come from the germline V gene. Here the CDR3 DNA reads TGTGCCAGCAGTCAAGCGGGAGGGAGGCACGAGCAGTACGTC. Its translation: CASSQAGGRHEQYV.

In this sample, this clone turned up once. The V and J genes are TRBV5-4 and TRBJ2-1, with D possibly being TRBD1 (6 bases). The CDR3 loop spans 14 amino acids. V dropped 1 base and J dropped 7 bases, with 12 bases sitting between them. The germline CDR1 and CDR2 sequences are SGHNT and YYREEE (reference sequence). CDR3 protein: CASSLTGLGNEQFF. CDR3 nucleotides: TGTGCCAGCAGCTTGACAGGGCTAGGTAATGAGCAGTTCTTC.

V is TRBV4-3 and J is TRBJ1-4; D unclear. This CDR3 is built from 16 residues. CDR1 is LGHNA, CDR2 YSLEER, per germline. V shed 1 base and J shed 5 bases, with 14 bases lying between them. For the CDR3, the DNA is TGCGCCAGCAGCCAAGGAATAGGAGAAAAAAATGAAAAACTGTTTTTT. This translates into CASSQGIGEKNEKLFF.

V and J are TRBV10-3 and TRBJ1-3; D gene uncertain. V lost 7 bases and J 1 base, leaving 11 bases between the germline ends. Germline V gene data show CDR1 as ENHRY and CDR2 as SYGVKD. CDR3 length: 14 amino acids. CDR3 nucleotides: TGTGCCATCAAGGACTTCAGGTCTGGAAACACCATATATTTT. Residues: CAIKDFRSGNTIYF.

This chain links TRBV6-6 with TRBJ2-5; a possible D gene is TRBD1 (7 bases). The CDR3 length is 15 residues. Germline CDR1 MNHNY, CDR2 SVGAGI (reference sequence). Trimming removed 6 bases at V and 2 bases at J, with 16 bases between. CDR3 sequence: CASSPEAGGQETQYF. In DNA, the CDR3 is TGTGCCAGCAGCCCAGAGGCAGGGGGGCAAGAGACCCAGTACTTC.